The present entry profiles one T cell receptor beta chain with its context. This record comes from a study of OX40 agonist ivuxolimab in advanced cancers. Study information: Every 2 weeks, patients received ivuxolimab intravenously, dosed at 0.01 to 10 mg/kg.

Looked up from germline, CDR1 is SGHDT and CDR2 is YYEEEE. The CDR3 has 16 amino acids. V lost 5 bases and J lost 1, with 15 bases in between. Clones were read by immunoSEQ multiplex PCR, and TCRdb kept only the in-frame ones, dropping some. The sample holds tens of thousands of clones, 70% to 90% seen once. The material was CD4+ or CD8+ T cells sorted from blood, obtained in a trial of the OX40 agonist ivuxolimab. The receptor comes from an adult with an advanced solid tumor such as melanoma, head and neck, liver or kidney cancer. The chain couples TRBV5-6 to TRBJ2-2; TRBD2 might be the D (6 bases). The CDR3 nucleotides read TGTGCCAGCAGGCGGGGCGGACTCAGGAACACCGGGGAGCTGTTTTTT. This sequence encodes CASRRGGLRNTGELFF.